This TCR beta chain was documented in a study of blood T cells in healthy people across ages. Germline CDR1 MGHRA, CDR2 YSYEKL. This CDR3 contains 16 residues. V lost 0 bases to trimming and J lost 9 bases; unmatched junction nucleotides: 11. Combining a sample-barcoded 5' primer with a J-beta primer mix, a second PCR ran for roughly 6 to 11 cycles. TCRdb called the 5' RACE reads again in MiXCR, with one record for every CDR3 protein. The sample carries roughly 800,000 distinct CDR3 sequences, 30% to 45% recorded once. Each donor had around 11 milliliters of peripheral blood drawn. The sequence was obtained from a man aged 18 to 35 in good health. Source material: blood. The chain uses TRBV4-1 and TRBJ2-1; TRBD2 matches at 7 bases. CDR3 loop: CASSQDYLAVASEQFF. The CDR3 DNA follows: TGCGCCAGCAGCCAAGATTATCTAGCGGTTGCAAGTGAGCAGTTCTTC.